This T cell receptor beta chain was recovered during a study of blood T cell repertoires in COVID-19. Study-wide context: The United States, Italy and Spain were the sources of the acute and convalescent COVID-19 samples.

In the original analysis: From reference gene primer amplification, estimates of nucleated cell counts were derived. Sequencing was performed with immunoSEQ multiplex PCR; in TCRdb, only in-frame clones are kept and a portion is missing. V and J calls and clone size follow that table, whereas D and trimming were derived from the DNA. Here the sample spans about 250,000 clones, around 90% being singletons. The germline V gene has CDR1 MGHRA and CDR2 YSYEKL. This CDR3 spans 15 amino acids. V was pared by 1 base and J by 6 bases, with 16 bases between. It was during active infection that Seattle patients were enrolled and then longitudinally followed.

Sequenced sample: peripheral blood. V usage is TRBV4-1 and J usage is TRBJ2-7; TRBD1 is a possible D gene (5 bases). The TCR comes from a man aged 25-45 years with COVID-19, enrolled during active disease. For the CDR3, the DNA is TGCGCCAGCAGCCAAGTCGCAGGGTTGTTTCTCGAGCAGTACTTC. Protein: CASSQVAGLFLEQYF.